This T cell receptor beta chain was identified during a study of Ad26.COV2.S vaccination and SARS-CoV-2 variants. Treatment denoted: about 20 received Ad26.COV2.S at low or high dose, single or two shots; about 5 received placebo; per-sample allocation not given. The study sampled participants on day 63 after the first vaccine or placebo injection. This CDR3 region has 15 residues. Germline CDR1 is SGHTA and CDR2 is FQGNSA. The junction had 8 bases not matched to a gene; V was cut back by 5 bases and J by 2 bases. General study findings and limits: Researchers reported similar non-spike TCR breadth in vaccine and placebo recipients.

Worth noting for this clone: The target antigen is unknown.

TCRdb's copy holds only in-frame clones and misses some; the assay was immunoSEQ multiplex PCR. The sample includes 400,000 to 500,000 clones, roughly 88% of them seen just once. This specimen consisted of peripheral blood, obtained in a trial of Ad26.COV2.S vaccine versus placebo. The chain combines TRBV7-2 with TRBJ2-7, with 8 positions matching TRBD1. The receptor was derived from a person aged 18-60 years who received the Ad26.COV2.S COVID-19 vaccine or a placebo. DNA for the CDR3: TGTGCCAGCAGCCTAACGCCAGGGGGCCCCTACGAGCAGTACTTC. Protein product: CASSLTPGGPYEQYF.